This T cell receptor (beta chain) was retrieved from a study of regulatory T cells in long-lasting Graves disease. This CDR3 is 15 amino acids long. Per germline, CDR1 SQVTM and CDR2 ANQGSEA. Trimming shortened V by 4 bases and J by 0 bases, and 13 bases separated the two germline ends. Time point in this sample: persistent/refractory GD, antithyroid drugs over 5 years with positive TRAb. PBMC RNA was the source of the TCR library. This clonotype has only a few counts. What it binds is not known. Study-level results: Sampling was limited to peripheral blood rather than thyroid tissue.

Sequencing libraries for TCR beta were prepared with iRepertoire HTBI primers and Arm-PCR of CDR3 regions. One entry per CDR3 protein, called by TCRdb with MiXCR from the multiplex PCR reads. The table records a few hundred thousand distinct CDR3 sequences, 22% of them present only once. J is TRBJ1-3 and V is TRBV29-1; D not certain. The sample in question was peripheral blood mononuclear cells (PBMCs), obtained when the disease was refractory, from a patient treated with antithyroid drugs. The TCR comes from a female donor with Graves disease. For the CDR3, the DNA is TGCAGCGTTGTATTCGCCCTTTCCTCTGGAAACACCATATATTTT. Translation gives CSVVFALSSGNTIYF.